Reported below is one T cell receptor (beta chain). Profiling relied on immunoSEQ multiplex PCR, and the TCRdb table lists in-frame clones only, not all of them. The sample records around 160,000 clones, around 86% being singletons. These data belong to a study of blood T cell repertoires in COVID-19. This TCR came from a man aged 55 to 69 with acute or convalescent COVID-19. Sequenced: peripheral blood.

CDR3 loop: CASSLNRAEQYF. Here the CDR3 DNA reads TGTGCCAGCAGTTTAAACAGGGCCGAGCAGTACTTC. The chain has TRBV6-5 and TRBJ2-7; possible D gene TRBD1, 6 bases. The CDR3 consists of 12 residues. From germline, CDR1 is MNHEY and CDR2 SVGAGI. V lost 4 bases to trimming and J lost 6 bases, with 10 bases between them.